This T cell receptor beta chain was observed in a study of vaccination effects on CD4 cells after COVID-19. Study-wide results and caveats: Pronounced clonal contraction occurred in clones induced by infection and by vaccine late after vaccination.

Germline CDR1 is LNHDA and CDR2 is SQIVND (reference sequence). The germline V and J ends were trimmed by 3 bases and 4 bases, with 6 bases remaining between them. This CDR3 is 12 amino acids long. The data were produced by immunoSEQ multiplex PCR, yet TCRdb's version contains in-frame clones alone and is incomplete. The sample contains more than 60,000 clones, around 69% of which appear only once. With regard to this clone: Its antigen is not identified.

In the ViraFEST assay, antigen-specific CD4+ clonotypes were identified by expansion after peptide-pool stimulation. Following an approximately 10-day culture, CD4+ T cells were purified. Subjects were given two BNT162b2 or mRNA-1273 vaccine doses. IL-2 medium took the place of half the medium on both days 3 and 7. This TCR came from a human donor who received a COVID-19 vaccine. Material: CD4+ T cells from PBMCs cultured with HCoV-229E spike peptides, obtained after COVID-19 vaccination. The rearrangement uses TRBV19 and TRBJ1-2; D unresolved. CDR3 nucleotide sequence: TGTGCCAGTAGTATTAATTTCTATGGCTACACCTTC. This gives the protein CASSINFYGYTF.